The entry below gives a single T cell receptor (beta chain) sequence along with its context. Its antigen is currently unknown. Germline CDR1 SGHRS, CDR2 YFSETQ. Trimming cost V 5 bases and J 7 bases; bases outside gene matches: 9. This CDR3 spans 14 amino acids. The sample is drawn from a study of cytomegalovirus exposure and HLA in healthy donors. Study results and limitations: Cytomegalovirus-associated status was assigned to roughly 160 TCR beta chains. For most TCR sequences rarity was the rule, although some public TCRs occurred in many donors.

The data were produced by immunoSEQ multiplex PCR, yet TCRdb's version contains in-frame clones alone and is incomplete. The table records some 110,000 clones, 94% of them present only once. The V call is TRBV5-1, the J call TRBJ1-1; 9 bases match TRBD1. The clonotype comes from a woman aged 18-29 years in good health and CMV-seronegative. Sequencing was done on a sample of PBMCs. In DNA form, the CDR3 reads TGCGCCAGCAGGGTTCTGACAGGGGGTAGTGAAGCTTTCTTT. Translating it yields CASRVLTGGSEAFF.